Below, one TCR beta chain is given with its context. Its target is unknown. The V gene lost 4 bases and the J gene lost 5 bases, with 12 bases spanning the gap. The CDR3 runs 14 residues. Looked up from germline, CDR1 is MNHEY and CDR2 is SVGAGI. This sample is part of a study of cytomegalovirus exposure and HLA in healthy donors. At the level of the study: Genetic ancestry analysis placed 81% of the 300 to 500 donors that were genotyped in the Caucasian-associated cluster.

Study-wide points: Presence/absence analyses supposed approximately even sequencing depth among donors. Earlier findings revealed that most TCR beta V segments proved productive either about 87% or about 30% of the time. In a later analysis, V- and J-gene trimming of beta chains associated with a DCLRE1C missense variant, replicated independently.

60 Vbeta and 13 Jbeta primers were used in PCR. The data were produced by immunoSEQ multiplex PCR, yet TCRdb's version contains in-frame clones alone and is incomplete. The sample carries approximately 130,000 clones, roughly three quarters recorded once. Input material: PBMCs. This chain connects TRBV6-5 to TRBJ2-1, with TRBD2 as a possible D gene (7 bases). This receptor was obtained from a woman aged 40-49 years in good health and CMV-seronegative. CDR3 in amino acids: CASSWTRGDNEQFF. The CDR3 DNA is TGTGCCAGCAGTTGGACTAGGGGGGACAATGAGCAGTTCTTC.